This is a list of T cell receptor beta chains from one sample in a study of graft-versus-host responses after intestinal transplantation. Their antigens remain unidentified. Profiled with immunoSEQ multiplex PCR; TCRdb holds only in-frame clones, not every one. The table shows more than 85,000 clones, with roughly 80% occurring only once. The sample in question was unstimulated CD4+ T cells sorted from spleen or lymph node cells, obtained before intestinal transplant. The receptor set was obtained from a human donor who received an intestinal transplant. Both conserved end residues are part of each CDR3. D genes are given only for firm matches. Clone size is given for some rows only: seen once, a few or many times, or a class if the clone is expanded.

TRBV15	TRBJ1-5	-	-	CATSRDWAGNQPQHF	TGTGCCACCAGCAGAGATTGGGCAGGCAATCAGCCCCAGCATTTT
TRBV2	TRBJ1-2	-	-	CASSTRQYYGYTF	TGTGCCAGCAGTACCCGACAGTACTATGGCTACACCTTC
TRBV9	TRBJ1-5	-	-	CASSVGGGNQPQHF	TGTGCCAGCAGCGTAGGAGGGGGTAATCAGCCCCAGCATTTT
TRBV10-3	TRBJ1-2	-	once	CAIRDFAGNYGYTF	TGTGCCATCAGGGATTTTGCGGGGAACTATGGCTACACCTTC
TRBV11-3	TRBJ2-6	-	-	CASSHYSDLGQSRANVLTF	TGTGCCAGCAGCCATTACTCCGATCTCGGACAAAGTCGGGCCAACGTCCTGACTTTC
TRBV5-5	TRBJ1-1	TRBD1	few	CASSIRTGLGTEAFF	TGTGCCAGCAGCATACGGACAGGGCTGGGCACTGAAGCTTTCTTT
TRBV28	TRBJ2-7	TRBD1	-	CASSDRAYEQYF	TGTGCCAGCAGCGACAGGGCCTACGAGCAGTACTTC
TRBV9	TRBJ1-3	-	-	CASSPQPQSGNTIYF	TGTGCCAGCAGCCCACAGCCGCAGTCTGGAAACACCATATATTTT
TRBV10-1	TRBJ2-3	-	-	CASSEYSVGTDTDTQYF	TGCGCCAGCAGTGAGTACTCGGTCGGGACTGACACAGATACGCAGTATTTT
TRBV15	TRBJ1-1	-	-	CATSSPETNTEAFF	TGTGCCACCAGCAGTCCAGAAACGAACACTGAAGCTTTCTTT
TRBV5-1	TRBJ2-5	TRBD2	-	CASSTGPAGGRETQYF	TGCGCCAGCAGCACTGGCCCGGCGGGAGGTCGAGAGACCCAGTACTTC
TRBV5-1	TRBJ2-5	TRBD1	-	CASTPGGKETQYF	TGCGCCAGCACCCCAGGGGGAAAAGAGACCCAGTACTTC
TRBV5-1	TRBJ2-7	TRBD1	-	CASSLARQGISSYEQYF	TGCGCCAGCAGCTTGGCGAGACAGGGGATAAGCTCCTACGAGCAGTACTTC
TRBV5-4	TRBJ1-4	-	-	CASSFNRATNEKLFF	TGTGCCAGCAGCTTCAACAGGGCAACTAATGAAAAACTGTTTTTT
TRBV28	TRBJ2-7	-	-	CASSLLRESSYEQYF	TGTGCCAGCAGTTTATTACGGGAAAGCTCCTACGAGCAGTACTTC
TRBV5-1	TRBJ1-6	-	-	CASSLDAGNSPLHF	TGCGCCAGCAGCTTGGATGCCGGGAATTCACCCCTCCACTTT
TRBV30	TRBJ1-5	-	-	CALRPGSTYSNQPQHF	TGTGCCTTGCGGCCCGGGTCAACCTATAGCAATCAGCCCCAGCATTTT
TRBV12-5	TRBJ2-3	-	-	CASGVGYTDTQYF	TGTGCTAGTGGGGTGGGCTACACAGATACGCAGTATTTT
TRBV7-3	TRBJ2-1	-	-	CASSATDYNEQFF	TGTGCCAGCAGCGCGACAGACTACAATGAGCAGTTCTTC
TRBV21-1	TRBJ2-7	-	-	CASSTRVTYEQYF	TGTGCCAGCAGCACCAGGGTCACCTACGAGCAGTACTTC
TRBV30	TRBJ1-1	TRBD1	many	CAWSARAGGFNRAFF	TGTGCCTGGAGTGCCCGGGCAGGGGGCTTCAATCGAGCTTTCTTT
TRBV21-1	TRBJ2-7	-	-	CASSKAGLAGPHSYEQYF	TGTGCCAGCAGCAAGGCTGGACTAGCGGGACCCCACTCCTACGAGCAGTACTTC
TRBV7-9	TRBJ2-4	-	-	CASSRRVIGKNIQYF	TGTGCCAGCAGCCGCAGGGTCATAGGGAAAAACATTCAGTACTTC
TRBV2	TRBJ2-4	TRBD2	-	CASSASGTAYF	TGTGCCAGCAGTGCCAGCGGGACGGCGTACTTC
TRBV28	TRBJ1-2	-	-	CASSLGGSGNYGYTF	TGTGCCAGCAGTTTAGGAGGCAGTGGGAACTATGGCTACACCTTC
TRBV30	TRBJ2-2	TRBD2	-	CAWMFVRTSGGARTGELFF	TGTGCCTGGATGTTTGTCAGGACTAGCGGGGGGGCTCGGACCGGGGAGCTGTTTTTT
TRBV5-1	TRBJ1-4	-	-	CASSGGTLNEKLFF	TGCGCCAGTTCCGGCGGGACCCTTAATGAAAAACTGTTTTTT
TRBV5-4	TRBJ2-4	-	-	CASSLKLPGAKNIQYF	TGTGCCAGCAGCCTGAAGCTCCCCGGGGCCAAAAACATTCAGTACTTC
TRBV20-1	TRBJ2-7	-	few	CSASGGLEQYF	TGCAGTGCTAGCGGGGGTCTAGAGCAGTACTTC
TRBV18	TRBJ2-7	-	-	CASSGPDRREQYF	TGTGCCAGCTCAGGGCCGGACAGACGGGAGCAGTACTTC
TRBV4-2	TRBJ1-3	-	-	CASSQDLQRNTIYF	TGTGCCAGCAGCCAAGATCTACAGCGAAACACCATATATTTT
TRBV5-1	TRBJ1-1	TRBD1	medium-sized	CASSTGLTGANTEAFF	TGCGCCAGCAGCACGGGATTGACAGGGGCGAACACTGAAGCTTTCTTT
TRBV18	TRBJ1-1	-	-	CASSPIQKEAFF	TGTGCCAGCTCACCAATTCAGAAAGAAGCTTTCTTT
TRBV28	TRBJ2-1	-	-	CASSLRLAATLAAEQFF	TGTGCCAGCAGTTTGAGGTTAGCGGCCACCCTAGCCGCTGAGCAGTTCTTC
TRBV27	TRBJ2-5	-	-	CASSLVGGGFSRQETQYF	TGTGCCAGCAGTTTAGTTGGAGGCGGGTTTAGTCGGCAAGAGACCCAGTACTTC
TRBV19	TRBJ2-5	-	-	CASSISPLETQYF	TGTGCCAGTAGTATCTCCCCCCTGGAGACCCAGTACTTC
TRBV7-9	TRBJ2-2	-	-	CASSLGFSRAGPNTGELFF	TGTGCCAGCAGCTTAGGGTTTAGTCGGGCGGGGCCGAACACCGGGGAGCTGTTTTTT
TRBV5-1	TRBJ2-7	-	once	CASTPRPDTSYEQYF	TGCGCCAGCACCCCAAGACCGGACACCTCCTACGAGCAGTACTTC
TRBV5-1	TRBJ1-2	TRBD1	-	CASSSGQGAGGYGYTF	TGCGCCAGCAGCTCGGGACAGGGGGCCGGTGGCTATGGCTACACCTTC
TRBV18	TRBJ1-5	-	-	CASSPPREGGQPQHF	TGTGCCAGCTCACCACCGAGGGAGGGCGGTCAGCCCCAGCATTTT
TRBV21-1	TRBJ2-1	-	-	CASSKGLAAYNEQFF	TGTGCCAGCAGCAAAGGGCTAGCGGCGTACAATGAGCAGTTCTTC
TRBV28	TRBJ2-5	-	-	CASRRQGPETQYF	TGTGCCAGCAGGCGTCAGGGCCCAGAGACCCAGTACTTC
TRBV29-1	TRBJ2-1	-	-	CSVDSSFYNEQFF	TGCAGCGTTGATAGCAGTTTCTACAATGAGCAGTTCTTC
TRBV7-9	TRBJ1-5	-	-	CASSLASGYQPQHF	TGTGCCAGCAGCTTAGCCTCAGGATATCAGCCCCAGCATTTT
TRBV27	TRBJ2-7	TRBD2	-	CASSLTPDSTSAYEQYF	TGTGCCAGCAGTTTAACGCCCGATTCGACTAGCGCATACGAGCAGTACTTC
TRBV21-1	TRBJ1-5	-	-	CASSKETGSRQPQHF	TGTGCCAGCAGCAAAGAGACAGGGTCCCGTCAGCCCCAGCATTTT
TRBV15	TRBJ2-3	TRBD2	once	CATSRDNGVAGGPGAQYF	TGTGCCACCAGCAGGGATAATGGTGTAGCGGGGGGGCCTGGGGCGCAGTATTTT
TRBV10-3	TRBJ2-2	TRBD1	-	CAIAGGNTGELFF	TGTGCCATCGCAGGGGGGAACACCGGGGAGCTGTTTTTT
TRBV5-1	TRBJ2-1	-	-	CASSPVAYNEQFF	TGCGCCAGCAGCCCGGTCGCCTACAATGAGCAGTTCTTC
TRBV5-1	TRBJ2-6	TRBD1	-	CASSLVPTLGTGDSSGANVLTF	TGCGCCAGCAGCTTGGTGCCCACCCTCGGGACAGGCGATAGCTCTGGGGCCAACGTCCTGACTTTC
TRBV6-5	TRBJ1-2	-	-	CASRNPSGARGYTF	TGTGCCAGCAGGAACCCCTCAGGGGCTCGGGGCTACACCTTC
TRBV11-2	TRBJ2-3	TRBD2	-	CASSLVGAAGVADTQYF	TGTGCCAGCAGCTTAGTTGGAGCAGCGGGAGTGGCAGATACGCAGTATTTT
TRBV7-9	TRBJ1-6	TRBD1	-	CASRGQINSPLHF	TGTGCCAGCAGGGGACAGATTAATTCACCCCTCCACTTT
TRBV5-4	TRBJ2-5	TRBD2	-	CASSLAGVGETQYF	TGTGCCAGCAGCTTAGCGGGAGTGGGGGAGACCCAGTACTTC
TRBV6-1	TRBJ2-3	TRBD1	-	CASRGTGTDTQYF	TGTGCCAGCAGGGGGACAGGCACAGATACGCAGTATTTT
TRBV5-1	TRBJ2-3	TRBD2	-	CASSFPGSSGSTDTQYF	TGCGCCAGCAGCTTCCCGGGGTCTAGCGGGAGTACAGATACGCAGTATTTT
TRBV2	TRBJ2-6	-	-	CASRGQFPGANVLTF	TGTGCCAGCAGAGGACAGTTCCCCGGGGCCAACGTCCTGACTTTC
TRBV5-4	TRBJ2-5	TRBD2	-	CASSVGLETQETQYF	TGTGCCAGCAGCGTTGGACTAGAAACACAAGAGACCCAGTACTTC
TRBV18	TRBJ1-1	-	once	CASSPRLLNTEAFF	TGTGCCAGCTCACCCCGACTCCTAAACACTGAAGCTTTCTTT
TRBV7-3	TRBJ1-1	TRBD1	few	CASSRTGGNTEAFF	TGTGCCAGCAGCCGGACAGGGGGGAACACTGAAGCTTTCTTT